Below, 25 T cell receptor beta chains from the same sample are listed, as sequenced in a study of T cells in Graves' hyperthyroidism and ophthalmopathy. From RNA transcripts, TCR beta CDR3 regions were amplified. Using the HTBI primer set, a first-round RT-PCR was run on the TCR CDR3. One entry per CDR3 protein results from TCRdb running MiXCR on the multiplex PCR reads. The repertoire has 600,000 to 700,000 distinct CDR3 sequences, under 15% of them found once; the top ten carry approximately 4.2%. Sequenced sample: blood. These receptors were collected from a woman in her 40s with Graves' ophthalmopathy.

This chain uses TRBV2 with TRBJ1-2, with a possible D match to TRBD1 (5 bases). Germline CDR1 is SNHLY and CDR2 is FYNNEI. With 7 bases removed from V and 6 bases from J, the gap between germline ends came to 21 bases. CDR3 length: 15 amino acids. DNA for the CDR3: TGTGCCAGCACCGAAAGCAGGGTAGGATATCATGGCTACACCTTC. This sequence encodes CASTESRVGYHGYTF.

This clonotype was seen repeatedly, ten times or more. The chain joins TRBV6-1 to TRBJ1-5; D gene unclear. This CDR3 has 16 amino acids. The germline V gene encodes CDR1 MNHNS and CDR2 SASEGT. V dropped 0 bases and J dropped 2 bases, with 11 bases sitting between them. The CDR3 coding sequence is TGTGCCAGCAGTGAAGCGCCCACGCTGGGCAATCAGCCCCAGCATTTT. This codes for CASSEAPTLGNQPQHF.

The V and J genes are TRBV9 and TRBJ2-7; D possibly matches TRBD1 or TRBD2 (5 bases each). Germline CDR1 is SGDLS and CDR2 is YYNGEE. CDR3 size: 14 residues. V was cut by 3 bases and J by 2 bases, with 12 bases left in between. The DNA for the CDR3 is TGTGCCAGCAGCGAAACCCCGGGACCCTACGAGCAGTACTTC. This encodes CASSETPGPYEQYF.

The chain joins TRBV28 to TRBJ2-7; 10 bases match TRBD1. CDR1 MDHEN and CDR2 SYDVKM come from the germline V gene. J lost 5 bases, V lost 4 bases, and 5 bases had no gene match. The CDR3 loop spans 14 amino acids. Here the CDR3 DNA reads TGTGCCAGCAGTTCCCTGGGGACAGGGGACGAGCAGTACTTC. Translated, it gives CASSSLGTGDEQYF.

In this sample, this clonotype turned up many times. The chain recombines TRBV29-1 with TRBJ2-7; 8 positions agree with TRBD1. The V gene end was trimmed by 5 bases and the J gene end by 0 bases; junction bases not matched to a gene: 9. This CDR3 comprises 15 residues. Germline V gene sequence: CDR1 SQVTM, CDR2 ANQGSEA. CDR3 nucleotide sequence: TGCAGCGTTTCCCTACAGGGGGGTGGCTCCTACGAGCAGTACTTC. It is translated as CSVSLQGGGSYEQYF.

This clonotype was recorded at least ten times. V gene TRBV28 combines with J gene TRBJ1-2; the match to TRBD1 covers 9 bases. The CDR3 contains 15 residues. J lost 6 bases, V lost 5 bases, and 10 bases had no gene match. CDR1 is MDHEN and CDR2 is SYDVKM in the germline V gene. In DNA, the CDR3 is TGTGCCAGCAGTACGCACGACTGGACAGGGGATGGCTACACCTTC. Protein sequence: CASSTHDWTGDGYTF.

This clonotype appeared many times. The rearrangement links TRBV12-5 to TRBJ2-2; 8 bases map to TRBD2. In germline, CDR1 is LGHNT, CDR2 FRNRAP. After removal of 7 bases from V and 0 bases from J, the junction contained 7 bases not matched to a gene. CDR3 length: 16 residues. The CDR3 spells CASAQGLGSNTGELFF. The CDR3 coding sequence is TGTGCTAGTGCCCAGGGACTAGGCTCGAACACCGGGGAGCTGTTTTTT.

This clonotype showed up many times. One base away lies a much larger clone, so this may be a sequencing read error. The rearrangement links TRBV28 to TRBJ2-4, with TRBD1 identical over 7 bases. V lost 7 bases to trimming and J lost 1 base; unmatched junction nucleotides: 1. The germline gives CDR1 MDHEN, CDR2 SYDVKM. There are 13 residues in the CDR3. DNA for the CDR3: TGTGCCAGCACGACAGGGGCCAAAAACATTCAGTACTTC. It translates to CASTTGAKNIQYF.

This clonotype has ten or more counts. The V gene is TRBV6-1, the J gene TRBJ1-3; the match to TRBD1 covers 8 bases. CDR3 length: 16 amino acids. The germline CDR1 and CDR2 sequences are MNHNS and SASEGT. Unmatched junction bases numbered 8, after V lost 7 bases and J lost 0 bases. The CDR3 here is CASTRGGQDSGNTIYF. The CDR3 DNA reads TGTGCCAGCACCCGGGGGGGACAGGACTCTGGAAACACCATATATTTT.

This clonotype was seen ten or more times. The J gene is TRBJ1-5, the V gene TRBV30; no clear D. This CDR3 has 13 amino acids. Looked up from germline, CDR1 is GTSNPN and CDR2 is SVGIG (reference sequence). Between the trimmed V and J ends, which lost 2 bases and 6 bases, there was a span of 11 bases. CDR3 sequence reads: CAWSHGEVQPQHF. Here the CDR3 DNA reads TGTGCCTGGAGTCACGGGGAGGTTCAGCCCCAGCATTTT.

This clonotype appeared many times. The chain joins TRBV19 to TRBJ1-5; D gene unclear. The V and J ends lost 2 bases and 3 bases respectively, with 5 bases between them. The CDR3 contains 13 residues. In germline, CDR1 is LNHDA, CDR2 SQIVND (reference sequence). CDR3 region: CASSIHLNQPQHF. CDR3 coding DNA: TGTGCCAGTAGTATACACCTCAATCAGCCCCAGCATTTT.

A few counts support this clonotype. The V call is TRBV18, the J call TRBJ2-7; no clear D. Germline CDR1 reads KGHSH; CDR2 reads LQKENI. CDR3 length: 15 residues. V was pared by 0 bases and J by 7 bases, with 16 bases between. CDR3 region: CASSPPGTSQREQYF. The CDR3 DNA sequence: TGTGCCAGCTCACCACCGGGAACGAGCCAAAGGGAGCAGTACTTC.

Many counts were recorded for this clonotype. This chain links TRBV6-1 with TRBJ2-7, with a tentative D call TRBD2 (7 bases). The CDR3 is made up of 15 amino acids. CDR1 and CDR2 (germline): MNHNS, SASEGT. V was trimmed by 8 bases and J by 4 bases, leaving 21 bases between them. CDR3 bases: TGTGCCAGCCACTCGGGGGCTAGCGGCATTTACGAGCAGTACTTC. Amino acids: CASHSGASGIYEQYF.

Ten or more counts support this clonotype. This rearrangement joins TRBV27 to TRBJ2-7, with 14 bases aligning to TRBD2. Trimming took 5 bases from V and 7 from J; bases not matched to a gene: 4. CDR1 and CDR2 (germline): MNHEY, SMNVEV (reference sequence). This CDR3 is 14 amino acids long. In nucleotides, the CDR3 is TGTGCCAGCAGTCCCGGACTAGCGGGAGGTGAGCAGTACTTC. Translated, it gives CASSPGLAGGEQYF.

This rearrangement joins TRBV28 to TRBJ1-5; D is unclear. The CDR3 runs 15 residues. Deletions cut 3 bases from V and 1 base from J, with 10 bases between. Germline V lookup: CDR1 MDHEN, CDR2 SYDVKM. CDR3 residues: CASSFTTLSNQPQHF. CDR3 coding DNA: TGTGCCAGCAGTTTCACCACCCTGAGCAATCAGCCCCAGCATTTT.

The sample holds many counts of this clonotype. The rearrangement links TRBV24-1 to TRBJ2-2; 7 bases align to TRBD1. CDR3 length equals 13 residues. J gave up 3 bases and V 8 bases, and 2 bases lay outside the gene matches. CDR1 is KGHDR and CDR2 is SFDVKD in the germline V gene. CDR3: CATTQGDTGELFF. The CDR3 nucleotides read TGTGCCACCACCCAGGGGGACACCGGGGAGCTGTTTTTT.

In this sample, this clonotype turned up a few times. The CDR3 loop reads CAWSGAERGVIDEQYF. The CDR3 DNA reads TGTGCCTGGAGTGGGGCGGAGCGGGGGGTGATCGACGAGCAGTACTTC. This rearrangement joins TRBV30 to TRBJ2-7, with 9 nucleotides matching TRBD2. The V and J ends lost 1 base and 5 bases, in that order; junction bases with no gene match: 12. CDR1 is GTSNPN and CDR2 is SVGIG in the germline V gene (reference sequence). There are 16 residues in the CDR3.

This clonotype appeared many times. The rearrangement joins TRBV28 to TRBJ2-7; D is undetermined. Germline CDR1 and CDR2: MDHEN and SYDVKM. The CDR3 length is 17 residues. V was shortened by 0 bases and J by 1 base, with 16 bases between the two germline ends. In DNA, the CDR3 is TGTGCCAGCAGTTTATGGAAACCCGCATGGGCATCCTACGAGCAGTACTTC. Its translation is CASSLWKPAWASYEQYF.

The table lists this clonotype with many counts. As DNA, the CDR3 is TGTGCCAGCAGTTCAGGGGGGCAAGGGAGAACTGAAGCTTTCTTT. It yields the protein CASSSGGQGRTEAFF. The chain employs TRBV28 and TRBJ1-1; TRBD1 matches 7 bases. V lost 4 bases to trimming and J lost 5 bases; unmatched junction nucleotides: 10. Germline CDR1 MDHEN, CDR2 SYDVKM. This CDR3 is 15 amino acids long.

This chain connects TRBV12-3 or TRBV12-4 to TRBJ2-5; D gene unclear. The V gene lost 5 bases and the J gene lost 4 bases, with 11 bases spanning the gap. The CDR3 extends over 13 amino acids. CDR3 coding DNA: TGTGCCAGCAGTATAAGGGTTGGAGAGACCCAGTACTTC. This codes for CASSIRVGETQYF.

Many counts were recorded for this clonotype. The chain couples TRBV28 to TRBJ2-4; a possible D gene is TRBD1 (5 bases). V lost 3 bases to trimming and J lost 0 bases, with 15 bases between them. The CDR3 runs to 17 residues. Germline CDR1 and CDR2: MDHEN and SYDVKM. CDR3 sequence (DNA): TGTGCCAGCAGTTTGAGGTCAGGGTTATTAGCCAAAAACATTCAGTACTTC. It specifies CASSLRSGLLAKNIQYF. The full variable domain, completed using reference TRBV28 and TRBJ2-4, is DVKVTQSSRYLVKRTGEKVFLECVQDMDHENMFWYRQDPGLGLRLIYFSYDVKMKEKGDIPEGYSVSREKKERFSLILESASTNQTSMYLCASSLRSGLLAKNIQYFGAGTRLSVL.

This clonotype was counted ten times or more. The chain employs TRBV19 and TRBJ1-5; 9 bases line up with TRBD1. V gave up 6 bases and J gave up 5 bases; unmatched junction bases: 2. The CDR3 runs 13 residues. CDR1 and CDR2 from the germline V gene are LNHDA and SQIVND (reference sequence). The CDR3 DNA follows: TGTGCCAGTAGGGGACAGGGAGATCAGCCCCAGCATTTT. The encoded protein is CASRGQGDQPQHF.

A note on this clonotype: The junction departs from germline at one end; a sequencing error may be responsible. CDR3: CPSSLVPHYGYTF. The CDR3 DNA follows: TGTCCCAGCAGCTTAGTGCCTCACTATGGCTACACCTTC. The chain employs TRBV7-3 and TRBJ1-2; D remains unclear. The CDR3 covers 13 residues. Germline CDR1 and CDR2: SGHTA and FQGTGA. The whole variable domain, remainder taken from reference TRBV7-3 and TRBJ1-2, is GAGVSQTPSNKVTEKGKYVELRCDPISGHTALYWYRQSLGQGPEFLIYFQGTGAADDSGLPNDRFFAVRPEGSVSTLKIQRTERGDSAVYLCPSSLVPHYGYTFGSGTRLTVV.

The rearrangement links TRBV28 to TRBJ2-7, with 10 bases that match TRBD1. The CDR3 totals 13 residues. Germline V gene sequence: CDR1 MDHEN, CDR2 SYDVKM. The ends lost 8 bases at V and 3 bases at J; junction bases unmatched: 4. The CDR3 nucleotides read TGTGCCAGCGGGACAGGGGTTGGCTACGAGCAGTACTTC. As protein: CASGTGVGYEQYF.

At least ten counts were recorded for this clonotype. The CDR3 protein is CASSFETQYF. The CDR3 DNA sequence: TGTGCCAGCAGTTTTGAGACCCAGTACTTC. V is TRBV28 and J is TRBJ2-5; D is ambiguous. The CDR3 consists of 10 residues. V was pared by 3 bases and J by 5 bases, with 1 base between. Germline loops: CDR1 MDHEN, CDR2 SYDVKM. Full variable domain (rest looked up from reference TRBV28 and TRBJ2-5): DVKVTQSSRYLVKRTGEKVFLECVQDMDHENMFWYRQDPGLGLRLIYFSYDVKMKEKGDIPEGYSVSREKKERFSLILESASTNQTSMYLCASSFETQYFGPGTRLLVL.